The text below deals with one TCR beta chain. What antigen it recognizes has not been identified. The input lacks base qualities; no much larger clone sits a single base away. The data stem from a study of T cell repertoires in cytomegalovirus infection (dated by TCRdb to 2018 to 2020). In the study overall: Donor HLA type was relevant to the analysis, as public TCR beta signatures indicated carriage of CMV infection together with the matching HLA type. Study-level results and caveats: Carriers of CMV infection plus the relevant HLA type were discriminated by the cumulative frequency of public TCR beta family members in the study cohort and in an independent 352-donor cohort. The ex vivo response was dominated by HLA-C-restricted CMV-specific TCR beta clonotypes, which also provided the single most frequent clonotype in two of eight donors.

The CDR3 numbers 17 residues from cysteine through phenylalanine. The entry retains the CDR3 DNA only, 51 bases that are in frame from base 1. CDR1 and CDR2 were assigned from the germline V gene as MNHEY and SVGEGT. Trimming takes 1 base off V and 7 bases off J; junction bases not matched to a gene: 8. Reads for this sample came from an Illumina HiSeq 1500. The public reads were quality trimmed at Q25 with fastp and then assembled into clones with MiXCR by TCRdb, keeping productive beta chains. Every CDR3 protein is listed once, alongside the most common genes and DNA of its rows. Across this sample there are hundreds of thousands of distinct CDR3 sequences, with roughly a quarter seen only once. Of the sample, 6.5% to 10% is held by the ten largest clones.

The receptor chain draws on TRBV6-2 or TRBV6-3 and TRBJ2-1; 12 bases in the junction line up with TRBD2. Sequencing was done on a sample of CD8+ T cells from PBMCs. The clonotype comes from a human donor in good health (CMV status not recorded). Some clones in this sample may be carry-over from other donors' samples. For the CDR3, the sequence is CASSYFLLAGGANEQFF. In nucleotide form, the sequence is TGTGCCAGCAGTTACTTTTTACTAGCGGGGGGAGCGAATGAGCAGTTCTTC.